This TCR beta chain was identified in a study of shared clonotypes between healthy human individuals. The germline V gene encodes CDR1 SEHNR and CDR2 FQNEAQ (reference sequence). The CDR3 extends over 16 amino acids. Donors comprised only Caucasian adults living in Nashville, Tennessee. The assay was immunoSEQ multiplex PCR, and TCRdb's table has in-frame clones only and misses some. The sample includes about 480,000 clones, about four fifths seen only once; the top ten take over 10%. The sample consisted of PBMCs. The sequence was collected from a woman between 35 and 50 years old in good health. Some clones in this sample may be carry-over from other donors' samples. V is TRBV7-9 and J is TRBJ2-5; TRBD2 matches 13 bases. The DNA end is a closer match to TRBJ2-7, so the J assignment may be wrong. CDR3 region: CASSKGLAGNSYEQYF. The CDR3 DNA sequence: TGTGCCAGCAGCAAGGGACTAGCGGGAAACTCCTACGAGCAGTACTTC.